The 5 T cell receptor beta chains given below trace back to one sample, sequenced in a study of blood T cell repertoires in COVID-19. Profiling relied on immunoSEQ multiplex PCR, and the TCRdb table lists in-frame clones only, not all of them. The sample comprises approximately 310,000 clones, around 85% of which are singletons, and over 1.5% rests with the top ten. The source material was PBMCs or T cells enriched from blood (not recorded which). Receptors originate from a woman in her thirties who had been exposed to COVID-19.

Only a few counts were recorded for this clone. The CDR3 region is CASSQPLVRGNYGYTF. The DNA for the CDR3 is TGTGCCAGCAGCCAACCGTTAGTAAGGGGCAACTATGGCTACACCTTC. The chain carries TRBV3-1 (or the pseudogene TRBV3-2) and TRBJ1-2, with D maybe TRBD1 (5 bases). The CDR3 extends over 16 amino acids. V lost 2 bases and J lost 2, with 15 bases in between. The germline V gene encodes CDR1 LGHDT and CDR2 YNNKEL (reference sequence).

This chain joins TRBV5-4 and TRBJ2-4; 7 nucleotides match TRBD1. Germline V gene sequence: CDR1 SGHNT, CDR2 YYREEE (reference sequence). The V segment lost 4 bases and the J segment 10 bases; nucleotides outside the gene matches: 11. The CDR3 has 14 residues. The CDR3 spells CASSTGWDSDIQYF. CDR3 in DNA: TGTGCCAGCAGCACCGGGTGGGACAGTGATATTCAGTACTTC.

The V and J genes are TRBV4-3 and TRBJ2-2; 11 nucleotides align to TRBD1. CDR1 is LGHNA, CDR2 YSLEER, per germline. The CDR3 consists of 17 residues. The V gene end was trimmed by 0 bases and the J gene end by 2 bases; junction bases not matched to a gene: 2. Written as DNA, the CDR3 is TGCGCCAGCAGCCAAGAGGACAGGGGGCTAAACACCGGGGAGCTGTTTTTT. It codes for CASSQEDRGLNTGELFF.

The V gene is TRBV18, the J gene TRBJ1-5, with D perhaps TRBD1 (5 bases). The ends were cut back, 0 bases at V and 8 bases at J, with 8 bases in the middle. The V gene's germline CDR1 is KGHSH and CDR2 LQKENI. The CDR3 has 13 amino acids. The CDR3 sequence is CASSPPGGEPQHF. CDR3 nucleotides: TGTGCCAGCTCACCACCCGGGGGTGAGCCCCAGCATTTT.

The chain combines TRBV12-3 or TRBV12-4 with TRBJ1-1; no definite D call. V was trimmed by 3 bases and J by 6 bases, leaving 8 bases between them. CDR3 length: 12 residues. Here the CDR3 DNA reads TGTGCCAGCAGTTTCGCTAGCGCTGAAGCTTTCTTT. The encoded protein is CASSFASAEAFF.